The source of this T cell receptor (beta chain) is a study of graft-versus-host responses after intestinal transplantation (dated by TCRdb to the early 2020s). Study-wide context: The transplants that recipients received were multivisceral, liver-intestinal, or isolated intestinal. The cohort enrolled about two dozen intestinal transplant recipients including one retransplant, and a few patients lacking pretransplant specimens were excluded. Rather than going through the commercial service, samples from three later patients were sequenced in-house on an Illumina MiSeq and processed with MiXCR. After intestinal transplantation, graft-versus-host and host-versus-graft alloreactive T cell clones in the graft, circulation and bone marrow were tracked using bulk TCR-beta CDR3 sequencing. Donor T cell macrochimerism was defined as a peak of at least 4% donor T cells among recipient peripheral blood mononuclear cells. To identify alloreactive clones, pre-transplant mixed lymphocyte reaction products were sequenced and compared with unstimulated pre-transplant donor and recipient T cells. Every recipient was given anti-thymocyte globulin induction, then maintenance tacrolimus and steroids for around three years. The research as a whole found: In patients with donor T cell macrochimerism, the allografts had high GvH to HvG T cell clonal ratios. The relatively low number and heterogeneity of intestinal transplant patients limited the conclusions. GvH clones were detected in recipient bone marrow, and some of these GvH clones were observed earlier in ileal mucosa or blood, consistent with an intestinal mucosal origin. Peak levels of circulating GvH clones were associated with declines in HvG clones early after transplant.

Details on this clone: The target of this receptor is not known. Per-base quality was not reported, and no clone a single base away is much larger than it.

Clipping removes 6 bases from V and 4 bases from J, with 10 as the unmatched junction base count. Inclusive of the bounding cysteine and phenylalanine, the CDR3 is 15 residues long. The entry retains the CDR3 DNA only, 45 bases that are in frame from base 1. CDR1 and CDR2, looked up from the germline V gene, are MGHDK and SYGVNS. The library was made by the immunoSEQ multiplex PCR assay. High-throughput TCR-beta CDR3 sequencing of genomic DNA from most patients was performed by Adaptive Biotechnologies. As for the authors' bioinformatics: TCR sequencing data were retrieved from Adaptive's ImmunoSEQ software for 15 to 20 patients, whereas three other patients were processed with MiXCR and VDJtools. Because the origin of CDR3 nucleotide sequences shared between donor and recipient could not be assigned, those sequences were removed. To count as alloreactive, a clone needed at least 2-fold expansion over unstimulated cells and a minimum CFSE-low frequency of 0.002% (template counts) or 0.001% (read counts). Clones detected in sequenced pre-transplant spleen, lymph node, or MLR CFSE-low populations of the donor or recipient were defined as mappable. The cumulative frequency of alloreactive clones was calculated as a percentage of all sequences, weighted by copy number. TCRdb's version of the immuneACCESS table is confined to in-frame rearrangements and falls short of the full clone set. An unresolved V gene accounts for under half of the shortfall where checked; the remainder is of unknown origin. V, J and clone size are those of that table, while D and trimming were read from the DNA. Counted in this sample were 75,000 to 100,000 clones; 75% to 95% of them appeared once. About 15% of the sample is taken by the ten largest.

In the first month after transplant, blood samples were collected up to 4 times, and after that at least monthly when available. The sample consisted of PBMCs, taken about 440 days after intestinal transplant. This sequence was found in a human patient who received an intestinal transplant, so some T cells may come from the graft donor. The chain couples TRBV25-1 to TRBJ2-5; 8 junctional bases match TRBD1. The DNA sequence reads TGTGCCAGCAGGGTGGGCAGGGGGCTTGGAGAGACCCAGTACTTC. Its coded protein is CASRVGRGLGETQYF.